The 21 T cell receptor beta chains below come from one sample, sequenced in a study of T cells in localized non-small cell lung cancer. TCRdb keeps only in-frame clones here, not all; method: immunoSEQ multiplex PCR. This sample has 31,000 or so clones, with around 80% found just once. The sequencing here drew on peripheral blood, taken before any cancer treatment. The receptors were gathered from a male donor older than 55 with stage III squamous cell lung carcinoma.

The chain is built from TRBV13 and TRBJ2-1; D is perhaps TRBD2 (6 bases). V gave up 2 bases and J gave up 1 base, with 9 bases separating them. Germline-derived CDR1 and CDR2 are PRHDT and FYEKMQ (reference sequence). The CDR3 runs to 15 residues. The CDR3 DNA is TGTGCCAGCAGCTTAACGGGGGAATCCTACAATGAGCAGTTCTTC. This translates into CASSLTGESYNEQFF.

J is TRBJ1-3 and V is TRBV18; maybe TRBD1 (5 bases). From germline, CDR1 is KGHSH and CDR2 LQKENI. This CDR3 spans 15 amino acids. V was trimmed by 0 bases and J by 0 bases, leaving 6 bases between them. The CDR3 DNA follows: TGTGCCAGCTCACCACCCGACAGCTCTGGAAACACCATATATTTT. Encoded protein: CASSPPDSSGNTIYF. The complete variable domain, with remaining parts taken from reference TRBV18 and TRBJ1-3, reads NAGVMQNPRHLVRRRGQEARLRCSPMKGHSHVYWYRQLPEEGLKFMVYLQKENIIDESGMPKERFSAEFPKEGPSILRIQQVVRGDSAAYFCASSPPDSSGNTIYFGEGSWLTVV.

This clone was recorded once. The CDR3 nucleotides read TGCAGCGTCGCGGGACAGTATGCCTACAATGAGCAGTTCTTC. Encoded protein: CSVAGQYAYNEQFF. The chain links TRBV29-1 to TRBJ2-1, with a weak D call TRBD1 (7 bases). Trimming took off 6 bases at V and 2 bases at J, with 14 bases between the two ends. The CDR3 length is 14 residues. Germline V gene lookup returns CDR1 SQVTM and CDR2 ANQGSEA.

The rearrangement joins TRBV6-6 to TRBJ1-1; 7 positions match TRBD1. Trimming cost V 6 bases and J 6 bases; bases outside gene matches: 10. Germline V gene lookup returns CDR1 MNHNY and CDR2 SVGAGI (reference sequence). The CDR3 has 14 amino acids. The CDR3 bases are TGTGCCAGCAGCAACGGGAGGGGGCAGGCTGAAGCTTTCTTT. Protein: CASSNGRGQAEAFF.

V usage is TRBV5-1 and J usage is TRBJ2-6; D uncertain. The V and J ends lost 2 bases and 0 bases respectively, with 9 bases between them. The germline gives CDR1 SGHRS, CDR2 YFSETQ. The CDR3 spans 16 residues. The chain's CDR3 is CASSFQAGSGANVLTF. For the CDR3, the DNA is TGCGCCAGCAGCTTCCAGGCTGGCTCTGGGGCCAACGTCCTGACTTTC.

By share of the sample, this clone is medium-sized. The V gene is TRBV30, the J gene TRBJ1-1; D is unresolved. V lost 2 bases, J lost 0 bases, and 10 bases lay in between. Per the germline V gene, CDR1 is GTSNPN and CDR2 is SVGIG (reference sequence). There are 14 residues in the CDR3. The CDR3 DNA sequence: TGTGCCTGGAGTCGGGTCAGAATGAACACTGAAGCTTTCTTT. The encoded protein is CAWSRVRMNTEAFF.

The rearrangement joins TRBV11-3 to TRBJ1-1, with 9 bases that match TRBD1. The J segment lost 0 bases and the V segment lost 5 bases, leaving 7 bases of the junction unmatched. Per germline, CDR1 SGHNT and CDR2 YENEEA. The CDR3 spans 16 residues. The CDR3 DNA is TGTGCCAGCAGCCCGGGACAGGGTCTCGTGAACACTGAAGCTTTCTTT. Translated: CASSPGQGLVNTEAFF. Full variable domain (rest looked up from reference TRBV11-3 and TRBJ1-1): EAGVVQSPRYKIIEKKQPVAFWCNPISGHNTLYWYLQNLGQGPELLIRYENEEAVDDSQLPKDRFSAERLKGVDSTLKIQPAELGDSAVYLCASSPGQGLVNTEAFFGQGTRLTVV.

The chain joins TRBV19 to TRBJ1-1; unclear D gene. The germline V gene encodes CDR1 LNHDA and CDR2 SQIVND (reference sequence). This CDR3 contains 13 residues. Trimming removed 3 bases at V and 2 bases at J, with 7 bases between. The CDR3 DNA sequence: TGTGCCAGTAGTATTCTTGGAAACACTGAAGCTTTCTTT. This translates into CASSILGNTEAFF.

The CDR3 nucleotides are TGTGCCAGCAGGGGGCGAGAACGAGAAAAACTGTTTTTT. Encoded protein: CASRGREREKLFF. The chain carries TRBV6-5 and TRBJ1-4; D might be TRBD1 (5 bases). The CDR3 is 13 amino acids. Looked up from germline, CDR1 is MNHEY and CDR2 is SVGAGI. V lost 6 bases and J lost 8, with 13 bases in between.

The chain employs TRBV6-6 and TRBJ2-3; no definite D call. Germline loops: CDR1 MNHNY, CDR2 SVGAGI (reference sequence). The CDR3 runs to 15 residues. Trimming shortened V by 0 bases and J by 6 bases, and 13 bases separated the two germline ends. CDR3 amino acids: CASSYSSTSPDTQYF. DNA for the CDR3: TGTGCCAGCAGTTACTCGAGTACGAGCCCGGATACGCAGTATTTT.

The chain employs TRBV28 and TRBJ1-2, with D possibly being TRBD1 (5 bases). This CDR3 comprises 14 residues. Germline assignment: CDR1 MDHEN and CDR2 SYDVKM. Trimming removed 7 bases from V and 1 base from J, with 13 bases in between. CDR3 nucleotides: TGTGCCAGCACTTTCGACAGAAGTAACTATGGCTACACCTTC. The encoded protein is CASTFDRSNYGYTF.

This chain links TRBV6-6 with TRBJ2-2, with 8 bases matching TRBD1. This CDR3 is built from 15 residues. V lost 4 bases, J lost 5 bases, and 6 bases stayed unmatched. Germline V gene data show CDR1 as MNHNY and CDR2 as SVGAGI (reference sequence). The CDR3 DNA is TGTGCCAGCAGTTTAGGACAGGGCGAAACCGGGGAGCTGTTTTTT. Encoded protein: CASSLGQGETGELFF.

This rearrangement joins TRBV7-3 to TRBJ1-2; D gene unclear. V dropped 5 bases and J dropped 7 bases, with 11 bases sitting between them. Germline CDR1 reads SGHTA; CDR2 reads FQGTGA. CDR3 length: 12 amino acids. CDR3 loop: CASSQRMGGYTF. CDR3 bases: TGTGCCAGCAGCCAAAGAATGGGTGGCTACACCTTC.

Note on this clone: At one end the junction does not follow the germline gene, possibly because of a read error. The CDR3, as DNA: TGTGCCAGCAGTCCGGAGGGTGGACGCCACTGGATCTTC. This sequence encodes CASSPEGGRHWIF. The chain couples TRBV6-1 to TRBJ2-1, with D possibly matching TRBD2 (6 bases). Germline V gives CDR1 MNHNS, CDR2 SASEGT. This CDR3 has 13 amino acids.

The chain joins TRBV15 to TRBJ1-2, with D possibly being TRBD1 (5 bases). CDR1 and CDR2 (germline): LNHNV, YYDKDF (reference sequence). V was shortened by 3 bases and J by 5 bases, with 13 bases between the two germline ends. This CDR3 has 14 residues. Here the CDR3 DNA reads TGTGCCACCAGCAGGGGGGACGGACGGTATGGCTACACCTTC. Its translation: CATSRGDGRYGYTF.

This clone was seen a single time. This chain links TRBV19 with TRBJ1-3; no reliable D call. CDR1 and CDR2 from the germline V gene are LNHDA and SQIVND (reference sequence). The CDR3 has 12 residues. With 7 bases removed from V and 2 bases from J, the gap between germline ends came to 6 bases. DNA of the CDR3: TGTGCCAGTAAAAGCCCTGGAAACACCATATATTTT. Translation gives CASKSPGNTIYF.

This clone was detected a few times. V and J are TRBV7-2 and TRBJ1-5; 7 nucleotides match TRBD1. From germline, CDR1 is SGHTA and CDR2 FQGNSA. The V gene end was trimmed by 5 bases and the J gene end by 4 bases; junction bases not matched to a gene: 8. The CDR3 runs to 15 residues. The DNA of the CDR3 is TGTGCCAGCAGCCCTCAGAGGGGGCGGAATCAGCCCCAGCATTTT. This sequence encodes CASSPQRGRNQPQHF.

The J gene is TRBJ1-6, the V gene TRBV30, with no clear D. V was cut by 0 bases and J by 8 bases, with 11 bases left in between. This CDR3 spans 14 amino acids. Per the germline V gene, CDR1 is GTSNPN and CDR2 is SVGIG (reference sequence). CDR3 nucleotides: TGTGCCTGGAGTGTTACCCCTGAGGATTCACCCCTCCACTTT. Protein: CAWSVTPEDSPLHF.

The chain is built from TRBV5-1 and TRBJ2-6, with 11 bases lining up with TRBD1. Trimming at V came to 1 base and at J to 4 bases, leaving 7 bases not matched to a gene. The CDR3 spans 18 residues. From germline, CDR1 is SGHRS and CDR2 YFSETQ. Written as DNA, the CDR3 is TGCGCCAGCAGCTTGTGGGGACAGGGGGACCTGGGGGCCAACGTCCTGACTTTC. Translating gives CASSLWGQGDLGANVLTF. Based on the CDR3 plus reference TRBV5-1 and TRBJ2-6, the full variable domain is KAGVTQTPRYLIKTRGQQVTLSCSPISGHRSVSWYQQTPGQGLQFLFEYFSETQRNKGNFPGRFSGRQFSNSRSEMNVSTLELGDSALYLCASSLWGQGDLGANVLTFGAGSRLTVL.

The CDR3, as DNA: TGTGCCAGCAGCTTGAAAGCGGGAGGGCCTTGGGTCCCAAATGAGCAGTTCTTC. It yields the protein CASSLKAGGPWVPNEQFF. The chain combines TRBV5-6 with TRBJ2-1; 10 bases line up with TRBD2. Germline V lookup: CDR1 SGHDT, CDR2 YYEEEE. The CDR3 length is 18 residues. The trim removed 1 base at V and 7 bases at J, leaving 14 bases unmatched.

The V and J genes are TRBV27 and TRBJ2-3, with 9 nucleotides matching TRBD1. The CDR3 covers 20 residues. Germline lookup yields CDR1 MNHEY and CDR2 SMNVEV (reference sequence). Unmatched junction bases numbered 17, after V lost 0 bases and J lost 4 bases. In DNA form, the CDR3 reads TGTGCCAGCAGTTTATCGCCGGGACAGGGTGGAGGGGGTAGCGCAGATACGCAGTATTTT. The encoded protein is CASSLSPGQGGGGSADTQYF.